This T cell receptor beta chain came from a study of blood T cell repertoires in COVID-19. The trim removed 5 bases at V and 0 bases at J, leaving 3 bases unmatched. CDR3 size: 15 residues. Germline V gives CDR1 SEHNR, CDR2 FQNEAQ (reference sequence). Sequencing was performed with immunoSEQ multiplex PCR; in TCRdb, only in-frame clones are kept and a portion is missing. The sample has about 120,000 clones, around three quarters seen once. This sequence joins TRBV7-9 and TRBJ2-4, with 8 nucleotides matching TRBD2. The sequenced material came from peripheral blood. The sequence came from a middle-aged man with active or convalescent COVID-19. CDR3 sequence reads: CASSQAGGAKNIQYF. DNA for the CDR3: TGTGCCAGCAGCCAGGCGGGAGGAGCCAAAAACATTCAGTACTTC. The whole variable domain, filled in from reference TRBV7-9 and TRBJ2-4, reads DTGVSQNPRHKITKRGQNVTFRCDPISEHNRLYWYRQTLGQGPEFLTYFQNEAQLEKSRLLSDRFSAERPKGSFSTLEIQRTEQGDSAMYLCASSQAGGAKNIQYFGAGTRLSVL.